This TCR beta chain stems from a study of blood T cell repertoires in COVID-19. Looking at the study overall: Material from acute and convalescent COVID-19 was sourced from the United States, Italy and Spain. Sources were T cells, B-cell-depleted T cells, or PBMCs; the material itself was cDNA or gDNA.

Repertoires were generated with immunoSEQ multiplex PCR, while TCRdb's copy carries only in-frame clones and drops some. Among about 150,000 clones, over 75% were seen once, and the ten largest hold under 15%. From germline, CDR1 is LGHNA and CDR2 YSLEER. The CDR3 spans 16 residues. Trimming took 0 bases from V and 1 from J, leaving 9 bases between them. Patients from Seattle were sampled longitudinally, starting during active infection. The chain is built from TRBV4-3 and TRBJ2-2; D perhaps matches TRBD2 (5 bases). The clonotype was recovered from a man aged 18 to 35 with COVID-19, enrolled during active disease. Material for sequencing was peripheral blood. The CDR3 spells CASSQDEAVNTGELFF. In nucleotides, the CDR3 is TGCGCCAGCAGCCAAGATGAAGCGGTGAACACCGGGGAGCTGTTTTTT.